These T cell receptor beta chains were read from a single sample in a study of blood T cell repertoires in COVID-19. The protocol was immunoSEQ multiplex PCR, while the TCRdb copy is restricted to in-frame clones and leaves out a portion. The profile shows more than 70,000 clones, 87% of them singletons. The sequenced sample consisted of peripheral blood. Receptors were obtained from a woman aged 50 to 60 with active or convalescent COVID-19. Each CDR3 is given with its conserved first and last residue. A D gene is named only where the DNA matches it firmly. A row's size may be missing; if present it is once, few, many or a size class.

size	D	J	V	CDR3	DNA
-	TRBD2	TRBJ2-2	TRBV5-1	CASSRQRGGLTGELFF	TGCGCCAGCAGCAGGCAGCGGGGGGGCCTCACCGGGGAGCTGTTTTTT
-	-	TRBJ1-5	TRBV28	CASSSAGVPSNQPQHF	TGTGCCAGCAGTTCCGCCGGGGTTCCTAGCAATCAGCCCCAGCATTTT
-	TRBD2	TRBJ2-3	TRBV27	CASSLGLAGGRTDTQYF	TGTGCCAGCAGTCTCGGACTAGCGGGGGGCCGCACAGATACGCAGTATTTT
-	-	TRBJ1-2	TRBV6-1	CASSEDGPGRGNYGYTF	TGTGCCAGCAGTGAAGACGGACCCGGAAGGGGTAACTATGGCTACACCTTC
-	-	TRBJ2-5	TRBV19	CASSMGQGKTAQYF	TGTGCCAGTAGTATGGGCCAGGGGAAGACGGCCCAGTACTTC
-	TRBD1	TRBJ1-2	TRBV20-1	CSKGQGLGYTF	TGCAGTAAGGGACAGGGGTTAGGCTACACCTTC
-	TRBD1	TRBJ2-5	TRBV5-1	CASSSIWTRQGAQETQYF	TGCGCCAGCAGCTCTATTTGGACCAGACAGGGGGCTCAGGAGACCCAGTACTTC
-	-	TRBJ1-2	TRBV3-1/TRBV3-2	CASSQDLSQGNGYTF	TGTGCCAGCAGCCAAGATCTCAGCCAGGGTAATGGCTACACCTTC
-	-	TRBJ2-5	TRBV12-3/TRBV12-4	CASSLVQETQYF	TGTGCCAGCAGTTTAGTCCAGGAGACCCAGTACTTC
-	-	TRBJ1-1	TRBV5-1	CASSLAGGLNTEAFF	TGCGCCAGCAGCTTGGCCGGGGGACTGAACACTGAAGCTTTCTTT
-	-	TRBJ2-7	TRBV5-1	CASSRDSYEQYF	TGCGCCAGCAGCCGAGACAGCTACGAGCAGTACTTC
-	TRBD2	TRBJ2-5	TRBV2	CASGPGLAGKLQETQYF	TGTGCCAGCGGACCGGGACTAGCGGGGAAACTACAAGAGACCCAGTACTTC
once	-	TRBJ1-5	TRBV27	CASSVQGTGTQPQHF	TGTGCCAGCAGTGTCCAGGGTACTGGAACTCAGCCCCAGCATTTT
-	-	TRBJ2-1	TRBV10-2	CASSVDRPGGYNEQFF	TGCGCCAGCAGTGTTGACAGGCCGGGCGGCTACAATGAGCAGTTCTTC
-	TRBD1	TRBJ2-2	TRBV10-3	CAISVGGQGDAGELFF	TGTGCCATCAGTGTAGGGGGACAGGGTGACGCCGGGGAGCTGTTTTTT
-	TRBD1	TRBJ2-1	TRBV7-6	CASSLGQGGYNEQFF	TGTGCCAGCAGCTTAGGACAGGGGGGATACAATGAGCAGTTCTTC
-	-	TRBJ1-5	TRBV5-5	CASSSGTLDQPQHF	TGTGCCAGCAGCTCAGGGACACTAGATCAGCCCCAGCATTTT
-	-	TRBJ1-2	TRBV5-6	CASSVGGFESYGYTF	TGTGCCAGCAGCGTCGGAGGTTTTGAGAGCTATGGCTACACCTTC
-	-	TRBJ2-1	TRBV7-2	CASSLEVGGPFEQFF	TGTGCCAGCAGCTTAGAAGTGGGGGGGCCGTTTGAGCAGTTCTTC
-	-	TRBJ1-5	TRBV7-6	CASSLALDGSQPQHF	TGTGCCAGCAGCTTAGCCCTCGACGGGTCCCAGCCCCAGCATTTT
-	-	TRBJ1-5	TRBV19	CASSIILGTSNQPQHF	TGTGCCAGTAGCATAATACTGGGGACAAGTAATCAGCCCCAGCATTTT
once	-	TRBJ2-7	TRBV5-6	CASSLGVGLGYEQYF	TGTGCCAGCAGCTTGGGGGTGGGACTGGGTTACGAGCAGTACTTC
-	-	TRBJ1-2	TRBV19	CASSQAAYYGYTF	TGTGCCAGTAGTCAGGCAGCCTACTATGGCTACACCTTC
-	-	TRBJ2-7	TRBV21-1	CASTLSGGLHEQYF	TGTGCCAGCACCTTAAGCGGGGGTTTACACGAGCAGTACTTC